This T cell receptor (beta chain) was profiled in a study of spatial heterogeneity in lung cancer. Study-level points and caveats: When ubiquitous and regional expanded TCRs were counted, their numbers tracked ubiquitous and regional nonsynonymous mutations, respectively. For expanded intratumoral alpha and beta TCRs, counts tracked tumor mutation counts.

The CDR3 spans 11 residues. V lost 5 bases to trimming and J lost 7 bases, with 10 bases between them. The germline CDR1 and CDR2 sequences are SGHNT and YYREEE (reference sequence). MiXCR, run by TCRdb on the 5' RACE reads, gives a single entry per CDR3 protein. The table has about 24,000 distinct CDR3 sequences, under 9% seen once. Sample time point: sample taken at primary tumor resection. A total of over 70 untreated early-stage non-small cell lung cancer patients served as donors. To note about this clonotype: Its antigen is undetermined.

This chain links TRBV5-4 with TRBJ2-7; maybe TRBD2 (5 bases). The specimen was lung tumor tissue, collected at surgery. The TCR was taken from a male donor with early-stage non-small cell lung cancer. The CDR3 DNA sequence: TGTGCCAGCAGTTACGGAGGAGAGCAGTACTTC. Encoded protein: CASSYGGEQYF.